This TCR beta chain was identified in a study of control samples from healthy donors and cancer patients. Germline V gene sequence: CDR1 LNHDA, CDR2 SQIVND (reference sequence). The CDR3 loop spans 15 amino acids. The germline V and J ends were trimmed by 7 bases and 11 bases, with 24 bases remaining between them. Profiling relied on immunoSEQ multiplex PCR, and the TCRdb table lists in-frame clones only, not all of them. The table shows fewer than 85,000 clones, with around 89% occurring only once. Specimen: blood. The source is a man aged 45 to 65 in good health. V usage is TRBV19 and J usage is TRBJ1-5; maybe TRBD1 (5 bases). The CDR3 region has the DNA TGTGCCAGTACCCTAGGATCCGGGGGAGGGAGGTCCCAGCATTTT. This sequence encodes CASTLGSGGGRSQHF.